This is a list of T cell receptor beta chains from one sample in a study of blood T cell repertoires in COVID-19. The method was immunoSEQ multiplex PCR; TCRdb's version includes in-frame clones alone and lacks a portion of them. The sample records about 250,000 clones, 80% to 90% being singletons. The sample taken for sequencing was peripheral blood. Receptors were obtained from a man aged 40-55 years with active or convalescent COVID-19. Each CDR3 is given with its conserved first and last residue. A D gene is named only where the DNA matches it firmly. For some rows the clone size is stated as once, few or many, or as a class when expanded; others skip it.

cdr3_aa	cdr3_nt	clone_size	v_call	j_call	cdr3_length	d_call
CSGRTSGYNEQFF	TGCAGCGGGCGGACTAGCGGATACAATGAGCAGTTCTTC	-	TRBV29-1	TRBJ2-1	13	TRBD2
CASATRPSRRDSYDYNSPLHF	TGTGCCAGCGCCACCCGACCATCCCGCCGCGACAGCTATGACTATAATTCACCCCTCCACTTT	-	TRBV19	TRBJ1-6	21	-
CASSLYGQSYEQYF	TGTGCCAGCTCACTATACGGACAGTCCTACGAGCAGTACTTC	-	TRBV18	TRBJ2-7	14	-
CASSPPGLGTYEQYF	TGTGCCAGCAGCCCGCCGGGACTGGGCACATACGAGCAGTACTTC	once	TRBV11-3	TRBJ2-7	15	-
CASSIQGGFNEKLFF	TGCGCCAGCAGCATACAGGGAGGGTTTAATGAAAAACTGTTTTTT	-	TRBV4-1	TRBJ1-4	15	-
CASTPRGQTEAFF	TGTGCCAGCACCCCGCGGGGCCAAACTGAAGCTTTCTTT	-	TRBV11-3	TRBJ1-1	13	-
CASRPGLAEGNEQFF	TGTGCCAGCAGACCCGGACTAGCGGAGGGGAATGAGCAGTTCTTC	-	TRBV2	TRBJ2-1	15	TRBD2
CATSRDIALSSYNEQFF	TGTGCCACCAGCAGAGATATCGCTCTCAGCTCCTACAATGAGCAGTTCTTC	-	TRBV15	TRBJ2-1	17	-
CASSPTGRVRTGELFF	TGTGCCAGCAGCCCTACAGGGCGCGTTCGCACCGGGGAGCTGTTTTTT	-	TRBV7-8	TRBJ2-2	16	-
CASSQQDSNQPQHF	TGTGCCAGCAGCCAACAGGATAGCAATCAGCCCCAGCATTTT	few	TRBV3-1/TRBV3-2	TRBJ1-5	14	-
CATKEGTIWNSPLHF	TGTGCCACCAAAGAGGGGACAATTTGGAATTCACCCCTCCACTTT	-	TRBV6-5	TRBJ1-6	15	-
CASSDLPGQGPYGYTF	TGCGCCAGCAGTGACCTCCCGGGACAGGGGCCGTATGGCTACACCTTC	-	TRBV10-2	TRBJ1-2	16	TRBD1
CASSKQAHQVQGPGANVLTF	TGCGCCAGCAGCAAGCAAGCGCACCAGGTACAGGGCCCTGGGGCCAACGTCCTGACTTTC	-	TRBV23-1	TRBJ2-6	20	-
CASSVGGDREGEQYF	TGTGCCAGCAGCGTAGGGGGGGACAGGGAAGGCGAGCAGTACTTC	-	TRBV9	TRBJ2-7	15	TRBD1
CASSRLDSSANTGELFF	TGCGCCAGCAGCCGCTTGGACAGTAGCGCGAACACCGGGGAGCTGTTTTTT	-	TRBV5-1	TRBJ2-2	17	-
CASSPQTTGRTEAFF	TGTGCCAGCAGCCCCCAGACCACAGGGCGAACTGAAGCTTTCTTT	-	TRBV9	TRBJ1-1	15	-
CSVSGQENIQYF	TGCAGCGTTTCGGGACAGGAAAACATTCAGTACTTC	-	TRBV29-1	TRBJ2-4	12	TRBD1
CASSIAQGAGYGYTF	TGTGCCAGTAGTATAGCTCAGGGGGCAGGCTATGGCTACACCTTC	few	TRBV19	TRBJ1-2	15	TRBD1